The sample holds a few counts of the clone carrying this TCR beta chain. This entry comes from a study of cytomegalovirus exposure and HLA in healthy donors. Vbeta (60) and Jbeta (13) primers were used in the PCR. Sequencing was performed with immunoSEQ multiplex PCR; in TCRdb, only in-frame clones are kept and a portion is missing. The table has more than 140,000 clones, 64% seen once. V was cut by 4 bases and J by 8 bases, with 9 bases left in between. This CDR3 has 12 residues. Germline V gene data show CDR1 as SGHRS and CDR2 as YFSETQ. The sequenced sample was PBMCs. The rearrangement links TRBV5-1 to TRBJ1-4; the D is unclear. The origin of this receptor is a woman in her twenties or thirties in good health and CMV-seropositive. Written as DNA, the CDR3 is TGCGCCAGCAGCGAGGCGAGAGAAAAACTGTTTTTT. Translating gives CASSEAREKLFF. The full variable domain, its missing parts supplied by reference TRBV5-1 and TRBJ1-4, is KAGVTQTPRYLIKTRGQQVTLSCSPISGHRSVSWYQQTPGQGLQFLFEYFSETQRNKGNFPGRFSGRQFSNSRSEMNVSTLELGDSALYLCASSEAREKLFFGSGTQLSVL.